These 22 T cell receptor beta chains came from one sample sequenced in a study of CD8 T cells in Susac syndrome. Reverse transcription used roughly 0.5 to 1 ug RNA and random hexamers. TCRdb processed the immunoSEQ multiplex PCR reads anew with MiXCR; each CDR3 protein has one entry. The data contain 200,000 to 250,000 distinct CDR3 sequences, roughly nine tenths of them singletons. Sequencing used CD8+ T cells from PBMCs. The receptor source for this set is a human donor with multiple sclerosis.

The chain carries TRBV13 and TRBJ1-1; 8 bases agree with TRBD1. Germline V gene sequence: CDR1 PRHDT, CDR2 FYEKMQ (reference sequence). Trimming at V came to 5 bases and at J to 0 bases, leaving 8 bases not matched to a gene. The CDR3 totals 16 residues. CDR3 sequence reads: CASSTPGTGLNTEAFF. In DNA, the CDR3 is TGTGCCAGCAGCACGCCCGGGACAGGCCTGAACACTGAAGCTTTCTTT.

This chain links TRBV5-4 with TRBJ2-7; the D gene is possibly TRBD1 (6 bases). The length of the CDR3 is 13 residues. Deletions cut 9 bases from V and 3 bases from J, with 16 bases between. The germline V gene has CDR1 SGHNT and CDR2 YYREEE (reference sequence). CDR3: CATAGAGDYEQYF. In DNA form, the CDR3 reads TGTGCCACCGCCGGGGCAGGGGACTACGAGCAGTACTTC.

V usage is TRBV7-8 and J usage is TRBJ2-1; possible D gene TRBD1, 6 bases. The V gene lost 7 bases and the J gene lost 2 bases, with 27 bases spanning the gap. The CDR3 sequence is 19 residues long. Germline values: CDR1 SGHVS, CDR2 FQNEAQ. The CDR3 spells CASTIPGTSQGTTYNEQFF. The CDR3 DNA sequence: TGTGCCAGCACCATACCTGGAACTTCGCAGGGGACGACCTACAATGAGCAGTTCTTC.

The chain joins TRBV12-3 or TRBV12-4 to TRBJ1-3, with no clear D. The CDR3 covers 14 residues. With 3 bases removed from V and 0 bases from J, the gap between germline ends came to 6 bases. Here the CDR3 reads CASSLRISGNTIYF. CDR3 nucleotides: TGTGCCAGCAGTTTGAGGATCTCTGGAAACACCATATATTTT.

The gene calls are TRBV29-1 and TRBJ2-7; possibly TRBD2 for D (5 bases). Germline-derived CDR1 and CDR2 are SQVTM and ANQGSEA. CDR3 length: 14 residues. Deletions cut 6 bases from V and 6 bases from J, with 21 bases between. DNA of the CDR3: TGCAGCGTCGCCGGGGTGTACAGATCCACCGAGCAGTACTTC. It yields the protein CSVAGVYRSTEQYF.

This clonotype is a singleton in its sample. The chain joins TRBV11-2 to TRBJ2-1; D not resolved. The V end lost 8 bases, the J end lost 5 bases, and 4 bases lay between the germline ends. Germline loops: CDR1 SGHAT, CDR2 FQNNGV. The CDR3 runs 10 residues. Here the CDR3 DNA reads TGTGCCAGCGGGAACAATGAGCAGTTCTTC. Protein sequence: CASGNNEQFF. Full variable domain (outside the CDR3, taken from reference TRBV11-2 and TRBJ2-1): EAGVAQSPRYKIIEKRQSVAFWCNPISGHATLYWYQQILGQGPKLLIQFQNNGVVDDSQLPKDRFSAERLKGVDSTLKIQPAKLEDSAVYLCASGNNEQFFGPGTRLTVL.

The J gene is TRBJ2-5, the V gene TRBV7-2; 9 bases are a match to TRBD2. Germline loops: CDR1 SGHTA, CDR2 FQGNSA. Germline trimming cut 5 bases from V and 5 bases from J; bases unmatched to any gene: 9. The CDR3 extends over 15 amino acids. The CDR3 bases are TGTGCCAGCAGCGCCCGGACTAGCGTCTTGGAGACCCAGTACTTC. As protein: CASSARTSVLETQYF. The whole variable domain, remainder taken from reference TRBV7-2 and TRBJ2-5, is GAGVSQSPSNKVTEKGKDVELRCDPISGHTALYWYRQSLGQGLEFLIYFQGNSAPDKSGLPSDRFSAERTGGSVSTLTIQRTQQEDSAVYLCASSARTSVLETQYFGPGTRLLVL.

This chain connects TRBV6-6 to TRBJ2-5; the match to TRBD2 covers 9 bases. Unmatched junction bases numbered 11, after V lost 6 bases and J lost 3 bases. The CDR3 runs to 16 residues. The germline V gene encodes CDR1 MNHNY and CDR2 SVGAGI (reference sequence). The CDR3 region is CASSPIRRGGKETQYF. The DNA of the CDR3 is TGTGCCAGCAGCCCTATCAGGCGGGGGGGAAAAGAGACCCAGTACTTC.

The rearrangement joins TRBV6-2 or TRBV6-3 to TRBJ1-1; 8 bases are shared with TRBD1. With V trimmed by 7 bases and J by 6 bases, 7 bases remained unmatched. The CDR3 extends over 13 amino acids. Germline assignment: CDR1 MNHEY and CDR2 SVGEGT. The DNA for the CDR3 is TGTGCCAGCATGGGACAGGCGATAGCTGAAGCTTTCTTT. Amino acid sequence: CASMGQAIAEAFF.

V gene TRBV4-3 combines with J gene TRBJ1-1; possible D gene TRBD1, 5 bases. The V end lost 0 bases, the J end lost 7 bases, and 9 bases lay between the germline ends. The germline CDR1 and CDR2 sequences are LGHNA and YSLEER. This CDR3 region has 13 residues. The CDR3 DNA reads TGCGCCAGCAGCCAAGATCCCGGACATGAAGCTTTCTTT. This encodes CASSQDPGHEAFF.

The CDR3 nucleotides are TGCAGCGTTGAGATCGGGGACAGAAACACCGGGGAGCTGTTTTTT. It yields the protein CSVEIGDRNTGELFF. The chain employs TRBV29-1 and TRBJ2-2, with 7 bases matching TRBD1. Germline V gene data show CDR1 as SQVTM and CDR2 as ANQGSEA. With V trimmed by 3 bases and J by 2 bases, 6 bases remained unmatched. This CDR3 is built from 15 residues.

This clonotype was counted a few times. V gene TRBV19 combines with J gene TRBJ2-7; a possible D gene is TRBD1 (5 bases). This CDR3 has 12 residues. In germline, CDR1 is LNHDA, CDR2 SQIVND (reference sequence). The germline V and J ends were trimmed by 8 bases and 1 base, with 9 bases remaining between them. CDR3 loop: CASRDRSYEQYF. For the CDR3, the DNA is TGTGCCAGTCGCGACAGATCCTACGAGCAGTACTTC.

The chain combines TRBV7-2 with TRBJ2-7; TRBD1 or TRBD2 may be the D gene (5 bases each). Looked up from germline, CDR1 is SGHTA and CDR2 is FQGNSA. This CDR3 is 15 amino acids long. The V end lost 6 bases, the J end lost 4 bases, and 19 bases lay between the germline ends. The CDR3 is CASRGLGEPQYEQYF. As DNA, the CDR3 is TGTGCCAGCAGGGGCTTGGGGGAGCCCCAGTACGAGCAGTACTTC.

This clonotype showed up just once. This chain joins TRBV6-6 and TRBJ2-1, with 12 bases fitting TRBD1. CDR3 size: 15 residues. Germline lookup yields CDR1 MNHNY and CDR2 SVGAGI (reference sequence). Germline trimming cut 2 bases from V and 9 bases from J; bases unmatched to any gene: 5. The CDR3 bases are TGTGCCAGCAGTTACGCGGGACAGGGGGCGTCTGAGCAGTTCTTC. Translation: CASSYAGQGASEQFF.

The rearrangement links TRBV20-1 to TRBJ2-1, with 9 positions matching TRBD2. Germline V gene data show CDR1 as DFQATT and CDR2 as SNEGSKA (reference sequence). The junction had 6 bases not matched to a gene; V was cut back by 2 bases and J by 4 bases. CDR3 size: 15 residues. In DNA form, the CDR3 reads TGCAGTGCTAGACCTAGCGGGGAAGCGTACAATGAGCAGTTCTTC. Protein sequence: CSARPSGEAYNEQFF.

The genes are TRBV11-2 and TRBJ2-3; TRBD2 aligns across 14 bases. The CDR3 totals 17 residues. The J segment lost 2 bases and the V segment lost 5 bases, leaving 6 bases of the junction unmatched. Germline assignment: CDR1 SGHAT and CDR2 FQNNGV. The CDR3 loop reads CASSPWTSGGTTDTQYF. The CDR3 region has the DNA TGTGCCAGCAGCCCATGGACTAGCGGGGGGACCACAGATACGCAGTATTTT.

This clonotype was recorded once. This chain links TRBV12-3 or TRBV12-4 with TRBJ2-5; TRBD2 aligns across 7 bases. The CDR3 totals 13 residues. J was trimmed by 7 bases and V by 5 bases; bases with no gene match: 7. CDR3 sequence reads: CASSKRDYPTQYF. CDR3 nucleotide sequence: TGTGCCAGCAGTAAACGGGACTACCCGACCCAGTACTTC.

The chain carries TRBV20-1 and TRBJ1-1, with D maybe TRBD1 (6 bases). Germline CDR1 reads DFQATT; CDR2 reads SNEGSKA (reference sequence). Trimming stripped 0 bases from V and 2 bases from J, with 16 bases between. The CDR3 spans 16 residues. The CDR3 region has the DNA TGCAGTGCTAGAGACCTGACAGGACCAATCAACACTGAAGCTTTCTTT. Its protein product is CSARDLTGPINTEAFF.

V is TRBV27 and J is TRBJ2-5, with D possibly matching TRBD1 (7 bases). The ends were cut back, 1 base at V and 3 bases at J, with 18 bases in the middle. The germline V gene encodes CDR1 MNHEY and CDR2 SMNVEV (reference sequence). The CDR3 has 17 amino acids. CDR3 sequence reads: CASSLLGPGGPKETQYF. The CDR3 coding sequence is TGTGCCAGCAGTTTATTAGGTCCAGGGGGGCCCAAAGAGACCCAGTACTTC.

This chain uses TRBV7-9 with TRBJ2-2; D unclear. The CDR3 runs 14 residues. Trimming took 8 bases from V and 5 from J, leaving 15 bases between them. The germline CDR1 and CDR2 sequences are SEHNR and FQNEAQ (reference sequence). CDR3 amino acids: CASEETLGTGELFF. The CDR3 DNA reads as TGTGCCAGCGAAGAGACACTGGGTACCGGGGAGCTGTTTTTT.

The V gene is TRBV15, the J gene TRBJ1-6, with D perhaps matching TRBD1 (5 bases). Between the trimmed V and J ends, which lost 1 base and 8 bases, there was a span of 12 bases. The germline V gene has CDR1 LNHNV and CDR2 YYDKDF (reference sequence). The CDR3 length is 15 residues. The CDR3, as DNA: TGTGCCACCAGCAGAGTGGCAGGGACCCATTCACCCCTCCACTTT. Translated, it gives CATSRVAGTHSPLHF.

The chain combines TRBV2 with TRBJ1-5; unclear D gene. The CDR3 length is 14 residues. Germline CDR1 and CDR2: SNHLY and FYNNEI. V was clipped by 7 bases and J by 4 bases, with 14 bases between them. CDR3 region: CASTGPWRNQPQHF. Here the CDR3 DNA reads TGTGCCAGCACGGGCCCATGGAGGAATCAGCCCCAGCATTTT.